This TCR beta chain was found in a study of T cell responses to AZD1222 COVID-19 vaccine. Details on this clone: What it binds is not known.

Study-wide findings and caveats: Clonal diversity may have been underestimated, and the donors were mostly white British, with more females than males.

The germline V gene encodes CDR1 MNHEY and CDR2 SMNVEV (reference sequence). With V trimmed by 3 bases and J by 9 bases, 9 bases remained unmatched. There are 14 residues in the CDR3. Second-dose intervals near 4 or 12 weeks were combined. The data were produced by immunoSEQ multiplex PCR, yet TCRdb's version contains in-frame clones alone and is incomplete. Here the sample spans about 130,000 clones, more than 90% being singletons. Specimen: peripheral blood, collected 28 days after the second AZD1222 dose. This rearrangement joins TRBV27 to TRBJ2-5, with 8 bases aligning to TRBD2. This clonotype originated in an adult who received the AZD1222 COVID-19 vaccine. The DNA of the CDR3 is TGTGCCAGCAGTTTTTCCGGGACTAGATTCCCCCAGTACTTC. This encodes CASSFSGTRFPQYF.